One and the same sample provided the 13 T cell receptor beta chains below, sequenced in a study of T cells in tuberculosis. Profiling relied on immunoSEQ multiplex PCR, and the TCRdb table lists in-frame clones only, not all of them. The repertoire holds around 49,000 clones, with more than 90% as singletons. This sample's time point: new active TB diagnosis, blood taken before or within 7 days of starting treatment. The specimen was PBMCs, collected at tuberculosis diagnosis. Every receptor here comes from an adult with tuberculosis.

The chain has TRBV5-1 and TRBJ2-2; D remains ambiguous. The CDR3 length is 13 residues. Trimming stripped 4 bases from V and 6 bases from J, with 10 bases between. CDR1 is SGHRS and CDR2 is YFSETQ in the germline V gene. DNA of the CDR3: TGCGCCAGCAGCCCTACCGTGGCCGGGGAGCTGTTTTTT. Amino acids: CASSPTVAGELFF.

The count of this clone is one. The rearrangement joins TRBV4-1 to TRBJ2-1; 8 bases fit TRBD2. The germline gives CDR1 MGHRA, CDR2 YSYEKL. Trimming at V came to 2 bases and at J to 5 bases, leaving 5 bases not matched to a gene. The CDR3 has 15 amino acids. In DNA, the CDR3 is TGCGCCAGCAGCCAACAGAGACTAGCGAACAATGAGCAGTTCTTC. This sequence encodes CASSQQRLANNEQFF.

This chain uses TRBV4-1 with TRBJ1-4; no firm D call. The CDR3 runs to 15 residues. With 0 bases removed from V and 13 bases from J, the gap between germline ends came to 18 bases. Germline-derived CDR1 and CDR2 are MGHRA and YSYEKL. CDR3 in amino acids: CASSQENFSGIRLFF. The CDR3 DNA reads TGCGCCAGCAGCCAAGAGAATTTTTCCGGTATAAGACTGTTTTTT.

The J gene is TRBJ2-2, the V gene TRBV7-2, with D unclear. CDR1 and CDR2 (germline): SGHTA, FQGNSA. The CDR3 covers 16 residues. Trimming cost V 4 bases and J 2 bases, with 14 bases left between them. CDR3 protein: CASSSLGRVNTGELFF. CDR3 bases: TGTGCCAGCAGCTCCCTGGGCAGAGTTAACACCGGGGAGCTGTTTTTT.

The chain joins TRBV11-2 to TRBJ1-6; D call uncertain. Trimming removed 1 base from V and 6 bases from J, with 7 bases in between. This CDR3 region has 14 residues. CDR1 and CDR2 from the germline V gene are SGHAT and FQNNGV. The CDR3 spells CASSLGPFNSPLHF. The CDR3 region has the DNA TGTGCCAGCAGCTTAGGGCCCTTTAATTCACCCCTCCACTTT.

The genes are TRBV10-2 and TRBJ1-5; TRBD1 is a possible D gene (6 bases). This CDR3 region has 14 residues. The V gene's germline CDR1 is WSHSY and CDR2 SAAADI. The V end lost 4 bases, the J end lost 4 bases, and 11 bases lay between the germline ends. The CDR3 protein is CASSGQGSNQPQHF. The CDR3, as DNA: TGCGCCAGCAGTGGGCAGGGGAGTAATCAGCCCCAGCATTTT.

V and J are TRBV7-9 and TRBJ2-3; tentative D call: TRBD1 (6 bases). Germline assignment: CDR1 SEHNR and CDR2 FQNEAQ (reference sequence). V was shortened by 3 bases and J by 3 bases, with 13 bases between the two germline ends. The CDR3 consists of 15 residues. The CDR3, as DNA: TGTGCCAGCAGCTTCGTGGGGGCAGAGACAGATACGCAGTATTTT. Protein: CASSFVGAETDTQYF. The variable domain in full, with the rest retrieved from reference TRBV7-9 and TRBJ2-3, is DTGVSQNPRHKITKRGQNVTFRCDPISEHNRLYWYRQTLGQGPEFLTYFQNEAQLEKSRLLSDRFSAERPKGSFSTLEIQRTEQGDSAMYLCASSFVGAETDTQYFGPGTRLTVL.

The chain uses TRBV7-9 and TRBJ2-7; TRBD2 matches at 14 bases. V trimming: 1 base; J trimming: 6 bases; junction bases outside the gene matches: 8. Germline loops: CDR1 SEHNR, CDR2 FQNEAQ (reference sequence). This CDR3 contains 17 residues. CDR3 in amino acids: CASSLVGGTSGRSEQYF. For the CDR3, the DNA is TGTGCCAGCAGCTTAGTAGGGGGGACTAGCGGGAGATCCGAGCAGTACTTC.

The V gene is TRBV30, the J gene TRBJ1-5; 7 nucleotides match TRBD1. Germline V gene lookup returns CDR1 GTSNPN and CDR2 SVGIG (reference sequence). The CDR3 loop spans 14 amino acids. J was trimmed by 3 bases and V by 0 bases; bases with no gene match: 2. CDR3 coding DNA: TGTGCCTGGAGTGTAGGGACAGTCAATCAGCCCCAGCATTTT. Amino acids: CAWSVGTVNQPQHF.

This clone was detected once. The chain is built from TRBV6-5 and TRBJ2-5, with D perhaps TRBD2 (5 bases). The germline V gene has CDR1 MNHEY and CDR2 SVGAGI. Deletions cut 6 bases from V and 7 bases from J, with 18 bases between. The CDR3 sequence is 14 residues long. CDR3 amino acids: CASSYSLTKGTQYF. The CDR3 nucleotides read TGTGCCAGCAGCTACAGCCTGACTAAGGGGACCCAGTACTTC.

The chain couples TRBV28 to TRBJ2-7; D perhaps matches TRBD2 (5 bases). The CDR3 has 15 amino acids. V was pared by 6 bases and J by 0 bases, with 15 bases between. Germline CDR1 and CDR2: MDHEN and SYDVKM. For the CDR3, the DNA is TGTGCCAGCAGCTCATCGGACTTGTTCTCCTACGAGCAGTACTTC. This encodes CASSSSDLFSYEQYF.

V usage is TRBV7-2 and J usage is TRBJ2-7; perhaps TRBD2 as D (7 bases). Germline V CDR1 and CDR2: SGHTA, FQGNSA. V was cut by 4 bases and J by 7 bases, with 11 bases left in between. The CDR3 consists of 12 residues. The CDR3 region is CASSSEGGEQYF. CDR3 DNA sequence: TGTGCCAGCAGCTCCGAGGGGGGGGAGCAGTACTTC.

The chain employs TRBV28 and TRBJ2-3; a possible D gene is TRBD2 (6 bases). The V and J ends lost 6 bases and 6 bases respectively, with 10 bases between them. This CDR3 is 12 amino acids long. Germline V gene data show CDR1 as MDHEN and CDR2 as SYDVKM. The CDR3 DNA reads TGTGCCAGCAGCCGGAGCGGGGATACGCAGTATTTT. The encoded protein is CASSRSGDTQYF.